Below, 23 T cell receptor beta chains from the same sample are listed, as sequenced in a study of CD8 T cells in Susac syndrome. Random hexamers were used to reverse transcribe the RNA input (about 0.5 to 1 ug). TCRdb re-called the immunoSEQ multiplex PCR reads with MiXCR, one entry per CDR3 protein. This sample carries fewer than 85,000 distinct CDR3 sequences, around 94% of them seen once, and the ten largest clones take 0.5% to 0.65%. Sequencing was done on a sample of CD8+ T cells from PBMCs. These receptors were taken from a human donor with Susac syndrome.

The chain joins TRBV7-2 to TRBJ1-1; D unresolved. The germline gives CDR1 SGHTA, CDR2 FQGNSA. With 1 base removed from V and 11 bases from J, the gap between germline ends came to 11 bases. This CDR3 is built from 12 residues. The CDR3 here is CASSLGLPPAFF. CDR3 nucleotides: TGTGCCAGCAGCTTAGGGCTACCTCCGGCTTTCTTT.

The gene calls are TRBV6-1 and TRBJ2-3; 11 bases align to TRBD2. The V segment lost 6 bases and the J segment 0 bases; nucleotides outside the gene matches: 5. This CDR3 spans 16 amino acids. Germline CDR1 and CDR2: MNHNS and SASEGT. The CDR3 bases are TGTGCCAGCAGGTCCACTAGCGGGGGAAGCACAGATACGCAGTATTTT. Translated, it gives CASRSTSGGSTDTQYF.

The V and J genes are TRBV7-3 and TRBJ2-3; D unclear. The CDR3 has 13 amino acids. The V and J ends lost 6 bases and 4 bases respectively, with 11 bases between them. From germline, CDR1 is SGHTA and CDR2 FQGTGA. CDR3 bases: TGTGCCAGCAGACTCACTAAGGCAGATACGCAGTATTTT. This translates into CASRLTKADTQYF.

The chain couples TRBV10-1 to TRBJ2-5; a possible D gene is TRBD2 (5 bases). This CDR3 comprises 15 residues. The germline V and J ends were trimmed by 3 bases and 4 bases, with 15 bases remaining between them. Germline CDR1 WNHNN, CDR2 SYGVQD (reference sequence). CDR3 bases: TGCGCCAGCAGTGACCCGAGGACTGGGCCAGAGACCCAGTACTTC. This codes for CASSDPRTGPETQYF.

The rearrangement joins TRBV18 to TRBJ2-1, with no clear D. This CDR3 has 14 residues. CDR1 is KGHSH, CDR2 LQKENI, per germline. Trimming shortened V by 0 bases and J by 8 bases, and 11 bases separated the two germline ends. The CDR3 reads CASSPPVGRYEQFF. DNA for the CDR3: TGTGCCAGCTCACCACCGGTGGGTAGGTATGAGCAGTTCTTC.

This clonotype was detected only a few times. This chain uses TRBV12-3 or TRBV12-4 with TRBJ2-5; the D is unclear. The V gene lost 4 bases and the J gene lost 0 bases, with 9 bases spanning the gap. The CDR3 covers 14 residues. In DNA form, the CDR3 reads TGTGCCAGCAGTTCCCTGGGATACCAAGAGACCCAGTACTTC. It is translated as CASSSLGYQETQYF.

This chain connects TRBV4-1 to TRBJ2-5; D is unclear. The CDR3 is 15 residues long. V was pared by 2 bases and J by 5 bases, with 15 bases between. CDR1 and CDR2 from the germline V gene are MGHRA and YSYEKL. The CDR3 reads CASSQRFDLTETQYF. The CDR3 region has the DNA TGCGCCAGCAGCCAAAGATTCGATTTGACGGAGACCCAGTACTTC.

V usage is TRBV11-2 and J usage is TRBJ2-3; D gene ambiguous. Germline V gene sequence: CDR1 SGHAT, CDR2 FQNNGV. V lost 4 bases and J 9 bases, leaving 14 bases between the germline ends. The CDR3 length is 13 residues. The CDR3 sequence is CASSSAGSRTQYF. The DNA for the CDR3 is TGTGCCAGCAGCTCCGCCGGATCCAGAACGCAGTATTTT. The full variable domain, completed using reference TRBV11-2 and TRBJ2-3, is EAGVAQSPRYKIIEKRQSVAFWCNPISGHATLYWYQQILGQGPKLLIQFQNNGVVDDSQLPKDRFSAERLKGVDSTLKIQPAKLEDSAVYLCASSSAGSRTQYFGPGTRLTVL.

CDR3 DNA sequence: TGTGCCAGCTCACCGGGGCATACAGATACGCAGTATTTT. It is translated as CASSPGHTDTQYF. V and J are TRBV6-6 and TRBJ2-3, with D perhaps being TRBD1 or TRBD2 (5 bases each). In germline, CDR1 is MNHNY, CDR2 SVGAGI (reference sequence). V lost 8 bases and J lost 3, with 12 bases in between. The CDR3 consists of 13 residues.

V usage is TRBV9 and J usage is TRBJ2-7; the match to TRBD2 covers 8 bases. CDR1 and CDR2 from the germline V gene are SGDLS and YYNGEE. The CDR3 is made up of 15 amino acids. V was pared by 4 bases and J by 1 base, with 7 bases of the junction left unmatched. The CDR3 DNA sequence: TGTGCCAGCAGCCCCAGCGGGGGCCTATCCTACGAGCAGTACTTC. It encodes CASSPSGGLSYEQYF. Drawing the rest from reference TRBV9 and TRBJ2-7, the complete variable domain is DSGVTQTPKHLITATGQRVTLRCSPRSGDLSVYWYQQSLDQGLQFLIQYYNGEERAKGNILERFSAQQFPDLHSELNLSSLELGDSALYFCASSPSGGLSYEQYFGPGTRLTVT.

The chain uses TRBV9 and TRBJ2-2; D not certain. The CDR3 covers 12 residues. Trimming removed 3 bases from V and 10 bases from J, with 10 bases in between. Germline V gene lookup returns CDR1 SGDLS and CDR2 YYNGEE. The CDR3 sequence is CASSGLSVELFF. CDR3 DNA sequence: TGTGCCAGCAGCGGGTTGTCGGTGGAGCTGTTTTTT.

The rearrangement joins TRBV25-1 to TRBJ2-2; 10 bases fit TRBD1. The trim removed 0 bases at V and 9 bases at J, leaving 4 bases unmatched. This CDR3 is built from 15 residues. Germline loops: CDR1 MGHDK, CDR2 SYGVNS. The DNA for the CDR3 is TGTGCCAGCAGTGAATATGGACAGGGGGACCGGGAGCTGTTTTTT. Protein sequence: CASSEYGQGDRELFF.

This clonotype was picked up a small number of times. The chain employs TRBV7-2 and TRBJ1-5; D perhaps matches TRBD1 (6 bases). CDR1 SGHTA and CDR2 FQGNSA come from the germline V gene. The CDR3 has 14 amino acids. V lost 5 bases to trimming and J lost 2 bases, with 10 bases between them. Written as DNA, the CDR3 is TGTGCCAGCAGCGCAAGGGGGGGCAATCAGCCCCAGCATTTT. Translating it yields CASSARGGNQPQHF.

This chain joins TRBV9 and TRBJ2-3, with D perhaps matching TRBD1 or TRBD2 (6 bases each). V was pared by 4 bases and J by 1 base, with 19 bases between. CDR1 and CDR2 (germline): SGDLS, YYNGEE. CDR3 length: 17 amino acids. CDR3 in DNA: TGTGCCAGCAGCCCCTCCGGGGGCCCCGGCGGCACAGATACGCAGTATTTT. Its translation is CASSPSGGPGGTDTQYF. Together with reference TRBV9 and TRBJ2-3, the CDR3 gives the full variable domain: DSGVTQTPKHLITATGQRVTLRCSPRSGDLSVYWYQQSLDQGLQFLIQYYNGEERAKGNILERFSAQQFPDLHSELNLSSLELGDSALYFCASSPSGGPGGTDTQYFGPGTRLTVL.

The chain combines TRBV9 with TRBJ1-2; TRBD1 might be the D (5 bases). CDR1 SGDLS and CDR2 YYNGEE come from the germline V gene. The CDR3 runs to 12 residues. The V and J ends lost 3 bases and 6 bases respectively, with 9 bases between them. The CDR3 bases are TGTGCCAGCAGCGACAGGTTGGATGGCTACACCTTC. Protein product: CASSDRLDGYTF.

The chain joins TRBV2 to TRBJ2-7; D is uncertain. The CDR3 loop spans 13 amino acids. Deletions cut 8 bases from V and 0 bases from J, with 11 bases between. Germline loops: CDR1 SNHLY, CDR2 FYNNEI. The CDR3 bases are TGTGCCAGCCTGACGGATAGCTCCTACGAGCAGTACTTC. As protein: CASLTDSSYEQYF.

The V gene is TRBV20-1, the J gene TRBJ1-5, with 10 nucleotides matching TRBD1. This CDR3 spans 14 amino acids. J lost 6 bases, V lost 5 bases, and 7 bases had no gene match. Germline CDR1 and CDR2: DFQATT and SNEGSKA (reference sequence). CDR3: CSAFDRGQGQPQHF. CDR3 DNA sequence: TGCAGTGCTTTCGACAGGGGGCAGGGTCAGCCCCAGCATTTT.

This chain joins TRBV14 and TRBJ2-2, with TRBD2 matching over 10 bases. This CDR3 has 17 amino acids. Germline trimming cut 0 bases from V and 4 bases from J; bases unmatched to any gene: 5. Looked up from germline, CDR1 is SGHDN and CDR2 is FVKESK. DNA of the CDR3: TGTGCCAGCAGCCAAGACGGACTAGCGGTTATCACCGGGGAGCTGTTTTTT. This codes for CASSQDGLAVITGELFF.

This clonotype appeared a single time. V and J are TRBV20-1 and TRBJ1-1; D gene unclear. V lost 3 bases and J 1 base, leaving 9 bases between the germline ends. The CDR3 totals 13 residues. Germline V CDR1 and CDR2: DFQATT, SNEGSKA (reference sequence). This CDR3 is CSASIQPNTEAFF. For the CDR3, the DNA is TGCAGTGCTAGTATCCAACCGAACACTGAAGCTTTCTTT.

The chain uses TRBV9 and TRBJ1-4; tentatively, D is TRBD1 (6 bases). Trimming cost V 5 bases and J 7 bases, with 15 bases left between them. The germline CDR1 and CDR2 sequences are SGDLS and YYNGEE. There are 14 residues in the CDR3. The DNA of the CDR3 is TGTGCCAGCAGTCCCGGCGGGGGGCCTGAAAAACTGTTTTTT. It codes for CASSPGGGPEKLFF.

The chain recombines TRBV5-6 with TRBJ2-7; a possible D gene is TRBD1 (6 bases). Germline CDR1 reads SGHDT; CDR2 reads YYEEEE. The CDR3 has 15 residues. Trimming removed 5 bases from V and 0 bases from J, with 15 bases in between. The CDR3 DNA sequence: TGTGCCAGCAGTCCTGCGGCAGGGGACTCCTACGAGCAGTACTTC. The encoded protein is CASSPAAGDSYEQYF.

The CDR3 reads CSASLGQTSTDTQYF. Here the CDR3 DNA reads TGCAGTGCTAGCCTGGGACAGACTAGCACAGATACGCAGTATTTT. This chain uses TRBV20-1 with TRBJ2-3; 7 nucleotides align to TRBD1. The CDR3 extends over 15 amino acids. Trimming at V came to 3 bases and at J to 0 bases, leaving 6 bases not matched to a gene. The germline V gene has CDR1 DFQATT and CDR2 SNEGSKA (reference sequence).

This clonotype appeared once. The V call is TRBV16, the J call TRBJ2-7; D is ambiguous. The germline gives CDR1 KGHSY, CDR2 FQNENV. V shed 0 bases and J shed 5 bases, with 5 bases lying between them. The CDR3 runs to 12 residues. CDR3: CASSQSQNEQYF. As DNA, the CDR3 is TGTGCCAGCAGCCAATCCCAAAACGAGCAGTACTTC.